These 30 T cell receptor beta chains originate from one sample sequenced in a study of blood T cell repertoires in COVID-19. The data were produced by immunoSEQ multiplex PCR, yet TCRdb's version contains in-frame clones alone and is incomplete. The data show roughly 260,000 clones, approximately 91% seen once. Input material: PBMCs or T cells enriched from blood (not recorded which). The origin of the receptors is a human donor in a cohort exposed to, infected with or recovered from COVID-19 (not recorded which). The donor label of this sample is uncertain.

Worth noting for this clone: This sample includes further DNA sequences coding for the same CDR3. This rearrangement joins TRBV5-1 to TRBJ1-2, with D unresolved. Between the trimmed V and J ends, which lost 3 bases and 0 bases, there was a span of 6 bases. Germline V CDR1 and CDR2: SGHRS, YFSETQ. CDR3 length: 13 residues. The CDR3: CASSSGANYGYTF. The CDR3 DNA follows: TGCGCCAGCAGCTCGGGAGCTAACTATGGCTACACCTTC.

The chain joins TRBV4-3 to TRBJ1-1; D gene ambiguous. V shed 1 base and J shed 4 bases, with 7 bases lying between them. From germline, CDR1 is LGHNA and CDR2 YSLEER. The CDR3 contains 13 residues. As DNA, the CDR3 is TGCGCCAGCAGCCAAGGGCGGATCACTGAAGCTTTCTTT. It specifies CASSQGRITEAFF.

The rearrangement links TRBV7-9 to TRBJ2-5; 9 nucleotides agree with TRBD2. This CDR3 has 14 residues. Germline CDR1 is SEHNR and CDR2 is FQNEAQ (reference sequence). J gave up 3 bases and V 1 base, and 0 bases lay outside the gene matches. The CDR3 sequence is CASSLGLAEETQYF. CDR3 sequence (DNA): TGTGCCAGCAGCTTAGGACTAGCGGAAGAGACCCAGTACTTC. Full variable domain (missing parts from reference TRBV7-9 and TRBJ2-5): DTGVSQNPRHKITKRGQNVTFRCDPISEHNRLYWYRQTLGQGPEFLTYFQNEAQLEKSRLLSDRFSAERPKGSFSTLEIQRTEQGDSAMYLCASSLGLAEETQYFGPGTRLLVL.

In DNA, the CDR3 is TGTGCCAGCAGTTCACGGGACAGCGATGAAAAACTGTTTTTT. The encoded protein is CASSSRDSDEKLFF. The chain links TRBV6-5 to TRBJ1-4; TRBD1 matches 7 bases. The CDR3 spans 14 residues. The J segment lost 6 bases and the V segment lost 4 bases, leaving 5 bases of the junction unmatched. Germline CDR1 is MNHEY and CDR2 is SVGAGI.

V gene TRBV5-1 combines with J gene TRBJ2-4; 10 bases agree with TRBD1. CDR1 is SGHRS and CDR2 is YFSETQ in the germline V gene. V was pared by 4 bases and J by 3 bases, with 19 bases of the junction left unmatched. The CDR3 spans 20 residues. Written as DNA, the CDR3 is TGCGCCAGCAGCGCGACCCGGGACAGGGGACCTAGCGTGGGCAAAAACATTCAGTACTTC. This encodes CASSATRDRGPSVGKNIQYF.

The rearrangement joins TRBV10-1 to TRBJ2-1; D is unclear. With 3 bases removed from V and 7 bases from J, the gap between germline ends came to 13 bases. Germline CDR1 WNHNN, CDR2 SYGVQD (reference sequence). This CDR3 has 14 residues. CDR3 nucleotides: TGCGCCAGCAGTGATTCTGTGTCGAGGAATGAGCAGTTCTTC. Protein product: CASSDSVSRNEQFF.

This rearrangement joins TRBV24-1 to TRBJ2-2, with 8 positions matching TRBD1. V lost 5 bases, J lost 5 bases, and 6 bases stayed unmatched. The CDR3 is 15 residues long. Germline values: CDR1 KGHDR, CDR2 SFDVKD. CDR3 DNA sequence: TGTGCCACCAGTGCGGCAGGGGGCGGTACCGGGGAGCTGTTTTTT. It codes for CATSAAGGGTGELFF.

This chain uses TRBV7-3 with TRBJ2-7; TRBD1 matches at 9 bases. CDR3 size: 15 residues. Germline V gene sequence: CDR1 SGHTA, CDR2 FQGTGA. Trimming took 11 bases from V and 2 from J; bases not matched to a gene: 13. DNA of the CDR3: TGTGCCCGATCTACACAGGGGGCCCCTGCCTACGAGCAGTACTTC. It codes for CARSTQGAPAYEQYF.

CDR3 loop: CATSSAWAGGNTEAFF. The CDR3 region has the DNA TGTGCCACCAGCAGTGCCTGGGCGGGGGGCAACACTGAAGCTTTCTTT. This chain joins TRBV15 and TRBJ1-1; tentative D call: TRBD1 (6 bases). The germline V gene has CDR1 LNHNV and CDR2 YYDKDF (reference sequence). V shed 3 bases and J shed 2 bases, with 16 bases lying between them. The CDR3 has 16 amino acids. The variable domain in full, with the rest retrieved from reference TRBV15 and TRBJ1-1, is DAMVIQNPRYQVTQFGKPVTLSCSQTLNHNVMYWYQQKSSQAPKLLFHYYDKDFNNEADTPDNFQSRRPNTSFCFLDIRSPGLGDTAMYLCATSSAWAGGNTEAFFGQGTRLTVV.

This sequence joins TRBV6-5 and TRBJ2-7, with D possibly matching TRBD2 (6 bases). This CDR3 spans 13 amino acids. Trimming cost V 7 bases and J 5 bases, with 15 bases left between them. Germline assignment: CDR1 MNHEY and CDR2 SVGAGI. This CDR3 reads CASKVGGWDEQYF. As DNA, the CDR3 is TGTGCCAGCAAAGTCGGGGGTTGGGACGAGCAGTACTTC.

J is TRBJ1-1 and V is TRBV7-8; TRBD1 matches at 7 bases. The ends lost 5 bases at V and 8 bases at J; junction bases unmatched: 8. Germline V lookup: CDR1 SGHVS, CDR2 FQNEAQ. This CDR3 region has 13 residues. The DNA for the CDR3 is TGTGCCAGCAGCCTTGGAAGGGGACAGGAAGCTTTCTTT. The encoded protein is CASSLGRGQEAFF.

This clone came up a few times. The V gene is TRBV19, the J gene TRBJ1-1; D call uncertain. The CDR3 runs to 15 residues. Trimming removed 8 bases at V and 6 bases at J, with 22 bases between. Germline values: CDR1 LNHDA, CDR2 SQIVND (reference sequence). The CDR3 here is CASRRGSTSNAEAFF. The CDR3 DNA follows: TGTGCCAGTCGACGGGGAAGTACGTCCAACGCTGAAGCTTTCTTT. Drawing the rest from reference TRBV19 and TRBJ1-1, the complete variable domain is DGGITQSPKYLFRKEGQNVTLSCEQNLNHDAMYWYRQDPGQGLRLIYYSQIVNDFQKGDIAEGYSVSREKKESFPLTVTSAQKNPTAFYLCASRRGSTSNAEAFFGQGTRLTVV.

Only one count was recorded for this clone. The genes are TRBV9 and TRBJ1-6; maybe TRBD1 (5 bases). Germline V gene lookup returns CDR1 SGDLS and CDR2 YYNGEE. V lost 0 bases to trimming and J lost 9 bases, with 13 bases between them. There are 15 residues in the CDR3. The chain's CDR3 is CASSVASGGGSPLHF. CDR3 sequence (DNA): TGTGCCAGCAGCGTAGCATCCGGGGGAGGTTCACCCCTCCACTTT.

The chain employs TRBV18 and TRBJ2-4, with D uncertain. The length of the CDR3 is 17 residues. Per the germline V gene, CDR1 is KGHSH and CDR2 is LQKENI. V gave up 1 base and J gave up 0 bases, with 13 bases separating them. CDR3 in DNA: TGTGCCAGCTCACCACTAGTTGCCACCTTAGCCAAAAACATTCAGTACTTC. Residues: CASSPLVATLAKNIQYF. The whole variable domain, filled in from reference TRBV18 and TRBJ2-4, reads NAGVMQNPRHLVRRRGQEARLRCSPMKGHSHVYWYRQLPEEGLKFMVYLQKENIIDESGMPKERFSAEFPKEGPSILRIQQVVRGDSAAYFCASSPLVATLAKNIQYFGAGTRLSVL.

CDR3 nucleotide sequence: TGCGCCAGCAGCCCCTGGTCGGTAGAACAGCCCCAGCATTTT. It is translated as CASSPWSVEQPQHF. The J gene is TRBJ1-5, the V gene TRBV4-1; D unresolved. CDR1 and CDR2 from the germline V gene are MGHRA and YSYEKL. Trimming took off 4 bases at V and 7 bases at J, with 14 bases between the two ends. This CDR3 has 14 amino acids.

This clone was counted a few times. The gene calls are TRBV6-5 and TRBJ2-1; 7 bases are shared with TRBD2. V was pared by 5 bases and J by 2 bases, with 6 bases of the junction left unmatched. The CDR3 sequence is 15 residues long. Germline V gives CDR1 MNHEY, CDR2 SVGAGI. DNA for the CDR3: TGTGCCAGCAGTCCCCGCGGGAGACCCTACAATGAGCAGTTCTTC. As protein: CASSPRGRPYNEQFF.

The CDR3: CASNRGNEKLFF. In nucleotides, the CDR3 is TGTGCCAGCAACAGGGGGAATGAAAAACTGTTTTTT. The genes are TRBV25-1 and TRBJ1-4, with 8 bases aligning to TRBD1. The junction had 0 bases not matched to a gene; V was cut back by 7 bases and J by 5 bases. This CDR3 contains 12 residues. The germline V gene encodes CDR1 MGHDK and CDR2 SYGVNS.

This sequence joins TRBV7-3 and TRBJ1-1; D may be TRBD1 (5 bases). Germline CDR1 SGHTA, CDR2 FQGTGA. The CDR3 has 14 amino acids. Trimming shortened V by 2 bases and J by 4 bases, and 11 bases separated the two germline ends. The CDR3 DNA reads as TGTGCCAGCAGCTTATGGGGGGTTGCCACTGAAGCTTTCTTT. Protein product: CASSLWGVATEAFF. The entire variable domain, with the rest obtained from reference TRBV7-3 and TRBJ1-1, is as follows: GAGVSQTPSNKVTEKGKYVELRCDPISGHTALYWYRQSLGQGPEFLIYFQGTGAADDSGLPNDRFFAVRPEGSVSTLKIQRTERGDSAVYLCASSLWGVATEAFFGQGTRLTVV.

The CDR3 sequence: CASSHLPGQDQNRLGQYF. CDR3 DNA sequence: TGCGCCAGCAGCCACCTCCCGGGACAGGATCAAAACCGTTTGGGGCAGTACTTC. The chain has TRBV4-1 and TRBJ2-7, with 8 positions matching TRBD1. J gave up 9 bases and V 3 bases, and 22 bases lay outside the gene matches. The CDR3 spans 18 residues. Germline V gene sequence: CDR1 MGHRA, CDR2 YSYEKL.

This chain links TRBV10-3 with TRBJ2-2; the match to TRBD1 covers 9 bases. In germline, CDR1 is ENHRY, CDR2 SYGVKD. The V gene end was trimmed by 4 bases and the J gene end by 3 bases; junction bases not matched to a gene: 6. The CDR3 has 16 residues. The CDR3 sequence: CAISGSDRGYTGELFF. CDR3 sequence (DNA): TGTGCCATCAGTGGGAGCGACAGGGGGTACACCGGGGAGCTGTTTTTT.

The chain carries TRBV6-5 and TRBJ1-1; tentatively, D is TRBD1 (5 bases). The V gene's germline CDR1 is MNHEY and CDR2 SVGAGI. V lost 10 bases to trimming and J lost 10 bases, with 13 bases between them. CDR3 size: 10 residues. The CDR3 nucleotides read TGTGCCACTCTCAGGGTGGGAGCTTTCTTT. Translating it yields CATLRVGAFF.

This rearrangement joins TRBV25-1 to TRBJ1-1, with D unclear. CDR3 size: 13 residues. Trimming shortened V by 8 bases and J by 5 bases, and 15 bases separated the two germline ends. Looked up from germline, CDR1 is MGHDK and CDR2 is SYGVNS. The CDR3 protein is CASSHFSRTEAFF. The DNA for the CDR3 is TGTGCCAGCTCCCATTTCTCTAGGACTGAAGCTTTCTTT.

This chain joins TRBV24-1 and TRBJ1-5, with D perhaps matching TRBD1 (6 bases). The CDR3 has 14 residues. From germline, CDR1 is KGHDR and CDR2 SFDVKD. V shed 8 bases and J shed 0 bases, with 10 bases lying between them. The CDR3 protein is CATKRTVSNQPQHF. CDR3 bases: TGTGCCACCAAGCGGACAGTTAGCAATCAGCCCCAGCATTTT.

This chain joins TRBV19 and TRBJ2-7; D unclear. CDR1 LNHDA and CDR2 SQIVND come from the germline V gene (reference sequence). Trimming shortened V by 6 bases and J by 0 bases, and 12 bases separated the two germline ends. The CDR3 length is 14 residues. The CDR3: CASSNPQSSYEQYF. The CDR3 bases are TGTGCCAGTAGCAACCCACAGAGCTCCTACGAGCAGTACTTC.

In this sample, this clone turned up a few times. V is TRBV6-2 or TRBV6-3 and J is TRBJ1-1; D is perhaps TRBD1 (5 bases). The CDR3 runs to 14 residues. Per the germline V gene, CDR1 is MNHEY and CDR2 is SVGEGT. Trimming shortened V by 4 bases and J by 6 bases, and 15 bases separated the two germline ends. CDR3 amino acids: CASSFGTRQAEAFF. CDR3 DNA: TGTGCCAGCAGTTTTGGGACTCGCCAGGCTGAAGCTTTCTTT.

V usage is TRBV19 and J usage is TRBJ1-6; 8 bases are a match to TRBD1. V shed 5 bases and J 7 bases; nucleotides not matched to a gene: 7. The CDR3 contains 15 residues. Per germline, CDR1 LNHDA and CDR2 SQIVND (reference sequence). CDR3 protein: CASSPDRVGNSPLHF. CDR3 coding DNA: TGTGCCAGTAGTCCGGACAGGGTGGGGAATTCACCCCTCCACTTT.

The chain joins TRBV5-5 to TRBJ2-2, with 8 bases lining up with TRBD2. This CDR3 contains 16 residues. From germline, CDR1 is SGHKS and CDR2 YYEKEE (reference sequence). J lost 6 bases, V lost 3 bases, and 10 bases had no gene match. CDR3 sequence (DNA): TGTGCCAGCAGCTACCTCCCGGGGGGGGGCCCCGGGGAGCTGTTTTTT. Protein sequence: CASSYLPGGGPGELFF.

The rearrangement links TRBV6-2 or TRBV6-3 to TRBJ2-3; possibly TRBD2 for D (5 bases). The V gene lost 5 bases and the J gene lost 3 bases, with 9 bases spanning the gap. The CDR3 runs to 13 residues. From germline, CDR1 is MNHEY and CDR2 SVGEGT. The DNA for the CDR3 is TGTGCCAGCAGTCCACTAGATACAGATACGCAGTATTTT. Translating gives CASSPLDTDTQYF.

The CDR3, as DNA: TGTGCTTTTCGCGGGGGGACGTACAATGAGCAGTTCTTC. This gives the protein CAFRGGTYNEQFF. J is TRBJ2-1 and V is TRBV30, with 8 nucleotides matching TRBD2. The CDR3 length is 13 residues. The germline V gene has CDR1 GTSNPN and CDR2 SVGIG (reference sequence).

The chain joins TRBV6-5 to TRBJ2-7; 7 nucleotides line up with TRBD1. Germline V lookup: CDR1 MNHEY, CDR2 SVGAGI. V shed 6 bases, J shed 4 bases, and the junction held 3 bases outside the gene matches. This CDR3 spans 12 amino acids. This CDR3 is CASRGGWYEQYF. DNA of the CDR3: TGTGCCAGCAGAGGGGGCTGGTACGAGCAGTACTTC.